This section outlines one T cell receptor (beta chain) sequence together with its context. In the source study's methods: The assay estimated nucleated cells by amplifying reference gene primers. Repertoires were generated with immunoSEQ multiplex PCR, while TCRdb's copy carries only in-frame clones and drops some. Clone size and V and J calls were adopted from that table, with D and trimming inferred from the DNA. The repertoire includes some 190,000 clones, 80% to 90% of them detected once, and around 21% sits in the top ten. The sample belongs to a study of blood T cell repertoires in COVID-19. Sequenced sample: peripheral blood. The clonotype originates from a human donor in a cohort sampled during active COVID-19.

The CDR3 bases are TGTGCCATCGGACAGGCTGAGGAGCAGTACTTC. This gives the protein CAIGQAEEQYF. V and J are TRBV10-3 and TRBJ2-7; the match to TRBD1 covers 7 bases. The CDR3 extends over 11 amino acids. Germline values: CDR1 ENHRY, CDR2 SYGVKD. Trimming cost V 8 bases and J 7 bases; bases outside gene matches: 5.